The source of this TCR beta chain is a study of T-cell reconstitution after alpha-beta-depleted transplantation in children. The CDR3 has 13 amino acids. Per germline, CDR1 SGHKS and CDR2 YYEKEE (reference sequence). Molecular barcoding with unique molecular identifiers was used for the TCRbeta library. MiXCR, applied by TCRdb to the PCR reads, yields one record per CDR3 protein. The table lists over 120,000 distinct CDR3 sequences, roughly 9% of them singletons. About this clonotype itself: Its antigen is unknown. One end of the junction fails to match germline, which may point to a read error.

Study-wide results and caveats: Approximately two months post-transplant, alpha-beta T cells reportedly originated from several hundred expanded graft clones.

This clonotype was sampled from a female patient aged 2-9 years who had a stem cell transplant for congenital amegakaryocytic thrombocytopenia, so the T cells may come from the graft donor. This sample comprised PBMCs, mostly from graft donor cells, obtained 180 days after TCRalphabeta/CD19-depleted stem cell transplant. The V and J genes are TRBV5-5 and TRBJ2-7; D remains ambiguous. The CDR3 region has the DNA TGTGCCAGCAGCGCGAAGGCGTCACAGCCGCTGGACTTC. Translated: CASSAKASQPLDF.